The present TCR beta chain was sequenced within a study of cytomegalovirus exposure and HLA in healthy donors. Findings and caveats of the study: It was shown in a later analysis that HLA-associated TCR beta chains were more clonally expanded than other, equally common chains. Listed as cytomegalovirus-associated were about 160 TCR beta chains.

This clone came up once. Its antigen is not known. The primer mix had 60 Vbeta and 13 Jbeta primers. Produced via immunoSEQ multiplex PCR; TCRdb's table is partial and in-frame only. Of fewer than 90,000 clones detected, roughly three quarters appear once; the ten largest clones hold about 4%. Germline lookup yields CDR1 LNHNV and CDR2 YYDKDF (reference sequence). This CDR3 contains 16 residues. The V segment lost 4 bases and the J segment 2 bases; nucleotides outside the gene matches: 6. The sequenced material came from PBMCs. This receptor was taken from a man between 25 and 39 years old in good health and CMV-seronegative. This chain connects TRBV15 to TRBJ2-3, with 10 positions matching TRBD2. The DNA for the CDR3 is TGTGCCACCAGCACTTGGACTAGCGGAAACACAGATACGCAGTATTTT. The encoded protein is CATSTWTSGNTDTQYF. The full variable domain, in which reference TRBV15 and TRBJ2-3 provide the parts outside the CDR3, is DAMVIQNPRYQVTQFGKPVTLSCSQTLNHNVMYWYQQKSSQAPKLLFHYYDKDFNNEADTPDNFQSRRPNTSFCFLDIRSPGLGDTAMYLCATSTWTSGNTDTQYFGPGTRLTVL.